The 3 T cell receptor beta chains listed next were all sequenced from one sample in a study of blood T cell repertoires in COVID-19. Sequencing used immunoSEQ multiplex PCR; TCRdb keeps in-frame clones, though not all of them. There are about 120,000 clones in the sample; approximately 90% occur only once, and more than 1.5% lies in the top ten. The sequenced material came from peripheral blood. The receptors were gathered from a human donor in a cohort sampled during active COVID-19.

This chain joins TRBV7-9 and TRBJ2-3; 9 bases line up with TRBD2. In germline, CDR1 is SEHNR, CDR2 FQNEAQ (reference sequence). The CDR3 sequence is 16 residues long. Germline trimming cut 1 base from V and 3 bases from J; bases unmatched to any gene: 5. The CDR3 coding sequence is TGTGCCAGCAGCTTAGGGGGACTAGCAGCGACAGATACGCAGTATTTT. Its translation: CASSLGGLAATDTQYF.

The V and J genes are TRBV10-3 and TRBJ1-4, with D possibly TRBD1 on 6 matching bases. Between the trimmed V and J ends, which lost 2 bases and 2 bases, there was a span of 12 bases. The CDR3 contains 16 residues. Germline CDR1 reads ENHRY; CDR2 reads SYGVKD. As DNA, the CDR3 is TGTGCCATCAGTGAGACACAGGGTACCACTAATGAAAAACTGTTTTTT. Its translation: CAISETQGTTNEKLFF.

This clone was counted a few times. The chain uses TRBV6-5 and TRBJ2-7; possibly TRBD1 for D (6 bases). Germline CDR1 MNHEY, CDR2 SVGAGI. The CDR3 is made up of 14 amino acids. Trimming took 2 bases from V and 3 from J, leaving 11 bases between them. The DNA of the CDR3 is TGTGCCAGCAGTTACGTTCGGACAGACTACGAGCAGTACTTC. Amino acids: CASSYVRTDYEQYF.